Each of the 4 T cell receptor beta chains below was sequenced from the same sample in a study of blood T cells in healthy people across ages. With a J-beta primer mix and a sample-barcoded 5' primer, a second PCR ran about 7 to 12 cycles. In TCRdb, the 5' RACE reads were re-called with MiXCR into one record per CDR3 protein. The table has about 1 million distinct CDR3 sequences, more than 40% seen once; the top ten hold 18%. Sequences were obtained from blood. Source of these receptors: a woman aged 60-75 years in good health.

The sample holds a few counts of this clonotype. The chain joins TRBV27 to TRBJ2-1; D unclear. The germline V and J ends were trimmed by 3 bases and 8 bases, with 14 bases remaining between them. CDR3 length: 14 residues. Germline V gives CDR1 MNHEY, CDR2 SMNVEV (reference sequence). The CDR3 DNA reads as TGTGCCAGCAGTTTGGTCCGCGAGTCAGATGAGCAGTTCTTC. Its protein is CASSLVRESDEQFF.

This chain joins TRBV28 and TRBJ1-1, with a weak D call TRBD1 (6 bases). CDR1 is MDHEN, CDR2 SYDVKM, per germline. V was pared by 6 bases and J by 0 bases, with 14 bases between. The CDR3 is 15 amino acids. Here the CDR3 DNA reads TGTGCCAGCAGCACACCAACAGGGCTGAACACTGAAGCTTTCTTT. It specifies CASSTPTGLNTEAFF.

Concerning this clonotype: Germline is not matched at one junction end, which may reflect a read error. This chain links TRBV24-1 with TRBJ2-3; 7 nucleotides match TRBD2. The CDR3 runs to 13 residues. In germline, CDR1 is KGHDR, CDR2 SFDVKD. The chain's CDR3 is CATSVPGGDTRYF. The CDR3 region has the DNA TGTGCCACCAGTGTACCGGGGGGTGATACGCGGTATTTT.

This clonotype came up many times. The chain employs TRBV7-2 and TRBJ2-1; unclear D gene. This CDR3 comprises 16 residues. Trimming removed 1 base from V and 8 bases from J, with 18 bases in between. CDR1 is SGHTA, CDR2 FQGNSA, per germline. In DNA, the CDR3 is TGTGCCAGCAGCTTAGAGTTGGGTAGAAGGAGCGATGAGCAGTTCTTC. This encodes CASSLELGRRSDEQFF.